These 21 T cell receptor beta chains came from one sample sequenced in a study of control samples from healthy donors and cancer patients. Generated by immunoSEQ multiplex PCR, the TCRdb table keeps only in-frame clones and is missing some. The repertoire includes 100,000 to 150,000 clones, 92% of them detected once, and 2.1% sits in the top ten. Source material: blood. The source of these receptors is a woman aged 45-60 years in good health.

The CDR3 loop is CASSIGGTGWNTEAFF. The CDR3 nucleotides read TGTGCCAGTAGTATAGGAGGGACAGGGTGGAACACTGAAGCTTTCTTT. The rearrangement joins TRBV19 to TRBJ1-1; TRBD1 aligns across 9 bases. There are 16 residues in the CDR3. Germline CDR1 LNHDA, CDR2 SQIVND (reference sequence). Trimming took 1 base from V and 1 from J; bases not matched to a gene: 4.

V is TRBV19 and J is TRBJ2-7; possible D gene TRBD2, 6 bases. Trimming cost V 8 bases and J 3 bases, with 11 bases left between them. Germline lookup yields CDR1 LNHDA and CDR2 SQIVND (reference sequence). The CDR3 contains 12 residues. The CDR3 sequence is CASSGGGYEQYF. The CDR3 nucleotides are TGTGCCAGTTCCGGGGGAGGCTACGAGCAGTACTTC.

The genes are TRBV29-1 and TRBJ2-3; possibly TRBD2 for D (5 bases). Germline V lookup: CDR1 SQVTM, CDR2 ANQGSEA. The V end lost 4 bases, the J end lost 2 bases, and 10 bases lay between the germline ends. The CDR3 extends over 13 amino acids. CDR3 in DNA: TGCAGCGTTGTAGCGTCTTCCACAGATACGCAGTATTTT. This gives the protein CSVVASSTDTQYF.

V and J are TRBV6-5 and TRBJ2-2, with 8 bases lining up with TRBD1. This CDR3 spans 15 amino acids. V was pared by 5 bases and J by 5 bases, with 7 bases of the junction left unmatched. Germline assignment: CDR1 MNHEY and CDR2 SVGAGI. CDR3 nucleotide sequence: TGTGCCAGCAGTCGACAGGGGTTGGGAACCGGGGAGCTGTTTTTT. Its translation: CASSRQGLGTGELFF.

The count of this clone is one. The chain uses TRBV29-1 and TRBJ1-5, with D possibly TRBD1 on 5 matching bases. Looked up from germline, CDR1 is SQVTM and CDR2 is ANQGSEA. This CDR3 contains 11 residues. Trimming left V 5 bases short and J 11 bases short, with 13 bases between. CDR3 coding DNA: TGCAGCGTTACTAGTGGGACGTCCCAGCATTTT. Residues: CSVTSGTSQHF.

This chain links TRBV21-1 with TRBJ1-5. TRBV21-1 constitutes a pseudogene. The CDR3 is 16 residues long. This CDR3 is CASSAWEGLGNQPQHF. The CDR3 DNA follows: TGTGCCAGCAGCGCATGGGAAGGTCTTGGCAATCAGCCCCAGCATTTT.

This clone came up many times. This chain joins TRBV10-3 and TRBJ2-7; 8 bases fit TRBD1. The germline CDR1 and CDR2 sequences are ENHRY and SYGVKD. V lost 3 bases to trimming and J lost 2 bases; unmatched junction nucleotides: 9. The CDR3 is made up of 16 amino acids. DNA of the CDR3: TGTGCCATCAGTGACGGGACAGGTAGTAAGCCCTACGAGCAGTACTTC. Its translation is CAISDGTGSKPYEQYF.

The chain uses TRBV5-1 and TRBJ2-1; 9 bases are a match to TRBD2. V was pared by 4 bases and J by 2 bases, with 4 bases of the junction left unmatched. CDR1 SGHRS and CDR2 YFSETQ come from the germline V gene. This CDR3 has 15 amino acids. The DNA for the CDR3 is TGCGCCAGCAGCCCGACTAGCGGAACCTACAATGAGCAGTTCTTC. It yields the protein CASSPTSGTYNEQFF.

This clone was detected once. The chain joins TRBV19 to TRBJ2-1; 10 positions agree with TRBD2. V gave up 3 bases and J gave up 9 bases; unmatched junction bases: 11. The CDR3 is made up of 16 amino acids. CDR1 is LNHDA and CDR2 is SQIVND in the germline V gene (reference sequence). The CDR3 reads CASSIALAGDVGEQFF. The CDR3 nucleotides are TGTGCCAGTAGTATCGCCCTAGCGGGAGATGTTGGTGAGCAGTTCTTC.

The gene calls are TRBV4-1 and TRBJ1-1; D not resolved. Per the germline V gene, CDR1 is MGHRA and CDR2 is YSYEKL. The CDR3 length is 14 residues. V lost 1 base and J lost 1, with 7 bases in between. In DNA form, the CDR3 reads TGCGCCAGCAGCCAAGGTCACCCGAACACTGAAGCTTTCTTT. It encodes CASSQGHPNTEAFF.

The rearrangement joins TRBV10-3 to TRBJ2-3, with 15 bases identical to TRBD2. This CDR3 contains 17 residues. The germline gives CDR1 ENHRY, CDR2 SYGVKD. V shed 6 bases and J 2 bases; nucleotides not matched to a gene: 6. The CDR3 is CAIRGTSGGPNTDTQYF. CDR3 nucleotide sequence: TGTGCCATCAGGGGGACTAGCGGGGGGCCGAACACAGATACGCAGTATTTT.

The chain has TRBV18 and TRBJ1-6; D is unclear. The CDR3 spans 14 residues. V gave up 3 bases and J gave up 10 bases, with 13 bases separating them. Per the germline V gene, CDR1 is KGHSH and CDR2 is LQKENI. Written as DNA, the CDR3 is TGTGCCAGCTCACCCCCTACCCTTCCCTCACCCCTCCACTTT. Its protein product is CASSPPTLPSPLHF.

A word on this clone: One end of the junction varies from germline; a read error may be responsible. In DNA, the CDR3 is TGTGCCAGCAGTCGAGGACAGGGCGGCAATCAGGCCCAGCATTTT. Translated: CASSRGQGGNQAQHF. The rearrangement uses TRBV6-5 and TRBJ1-5, with 8 bases aligning to TRBD1. Germline CDR1 is MNHEY and CDR2 is SVGAGI. This CDR3 spans 15 amino acids.

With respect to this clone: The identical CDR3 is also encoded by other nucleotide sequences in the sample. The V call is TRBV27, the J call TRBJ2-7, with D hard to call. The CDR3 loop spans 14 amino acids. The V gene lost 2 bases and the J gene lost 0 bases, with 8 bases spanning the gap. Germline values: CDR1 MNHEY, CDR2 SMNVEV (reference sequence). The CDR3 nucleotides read TGTGCCAGCAGTTTAGGACGGAGCTCCTACGAGCAGTACTTC. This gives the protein CASSLGRSSYEQYF.

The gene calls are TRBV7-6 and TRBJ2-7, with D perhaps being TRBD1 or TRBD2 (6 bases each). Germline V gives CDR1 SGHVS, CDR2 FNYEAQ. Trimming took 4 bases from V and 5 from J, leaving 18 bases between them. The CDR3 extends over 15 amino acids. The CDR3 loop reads CASSSSGAELNEQYF. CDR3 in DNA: TGTGCCAGCAGCTCTTCGGGGGCCGAGTTAAACGAGCAGTACTTC. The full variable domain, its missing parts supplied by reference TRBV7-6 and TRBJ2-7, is GAGVSQSPRYKVTKRGQDVALRCDPISGHVSLYWYRQALGQGPEFLTYFNYEAQQDKSGLPNDRFSAERPEGSISTLTIQRTEQRDSAMYRCASSSSGAELNEQYFGPGTRLTVT.

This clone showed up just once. CDR3 sequence (DNA): TGTGCCAGCAGCCCGGGACAGGGGTTTAATTCACCCCTCCACTTT. The encoded protein is CASSPGQGFNSPLHF. The chain combines TRBV3-1 (or the pseudogene TRBV3-2) with TRBJ1-6; 10 bases align to TRBD1. Germline CDR1 and CDR2: LGHDT and YNNKEL (reference sequence). The length of the CDR3 is 15 residues. J lost 6 bases, V lost 4 bases, and 3 bases had no gene match.

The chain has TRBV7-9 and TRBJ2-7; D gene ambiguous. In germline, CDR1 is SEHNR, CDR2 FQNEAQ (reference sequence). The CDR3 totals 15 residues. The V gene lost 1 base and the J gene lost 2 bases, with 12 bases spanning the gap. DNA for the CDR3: TGTGCCAGCAGCTTAGGGGCAGCCTTCGCCTACGAGCAGTACTTC. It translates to CASSLGAAFAYEQYF.

The CDR3 coding sequence is TGTGCCAGCAGCCGGGACGCCAATCCGAACTCACCCCTCCACTTT. Translated, it gives CASSRDANPNSPLHF. V gene TRBV5-4 combines with J gene TRBJ1-6; TRBD1 might be the D (5 bases). V was shortened by 4 bases and J by 10 bases, with 18 bases between the two germline ends. CDR1 and CDR2 (germline): SGHNT, YYREEE (reference sequence). The CDR3 contains 15 residues. The full variable domain, in which reference TRBV5-4 and TRBJ1-6 provide the parts outside the CDR3, is ETGVTQSPTHLIKTRGQQVTLRCSSQSGHNTVSWYQQALGQGPQFIFQYYREEENGRGNFPPRFSGLQFPNYSSELNVNALELDDSALYLCASSRDANPNSPLHFGNGTRLTVT.

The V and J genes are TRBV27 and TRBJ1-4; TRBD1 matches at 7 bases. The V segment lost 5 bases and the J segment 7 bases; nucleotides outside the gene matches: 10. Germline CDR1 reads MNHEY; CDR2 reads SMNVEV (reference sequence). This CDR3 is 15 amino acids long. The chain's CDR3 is CASSLTGDDLEKLFF. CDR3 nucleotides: TGTGCCAGCAGTCTAACAGGGGACGATCTTGAAAAACTGTTTTTT.

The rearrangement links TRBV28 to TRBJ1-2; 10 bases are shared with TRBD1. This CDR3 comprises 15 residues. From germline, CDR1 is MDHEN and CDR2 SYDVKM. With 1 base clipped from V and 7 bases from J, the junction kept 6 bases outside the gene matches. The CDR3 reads CASSLSAGTGVGYTF. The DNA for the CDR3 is TGTGCCAGCAGTTTATCGGCCGGGACAGGGGTTGGCTACACCTTC.

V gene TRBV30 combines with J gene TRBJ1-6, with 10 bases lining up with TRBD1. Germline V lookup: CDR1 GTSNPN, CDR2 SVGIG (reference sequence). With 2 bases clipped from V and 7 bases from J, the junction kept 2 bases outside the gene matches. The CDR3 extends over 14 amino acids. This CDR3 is CAWSQTGGNSPLHF. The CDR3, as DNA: TGTGCCTGGAGTCAGACAGGGGGCAATTCACCCCTCCACTTT. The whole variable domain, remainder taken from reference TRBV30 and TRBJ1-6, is SQTIHQWPATLVQPVGSPLSLECTVEGTSNPNLYWYRQAAGRGLQLLFYSVGIGQISSEVPQNLSASRPQDRQFILSSKKLLLSDSGFYLCAWSQTGGNSPLHFGNGTRLTVT.